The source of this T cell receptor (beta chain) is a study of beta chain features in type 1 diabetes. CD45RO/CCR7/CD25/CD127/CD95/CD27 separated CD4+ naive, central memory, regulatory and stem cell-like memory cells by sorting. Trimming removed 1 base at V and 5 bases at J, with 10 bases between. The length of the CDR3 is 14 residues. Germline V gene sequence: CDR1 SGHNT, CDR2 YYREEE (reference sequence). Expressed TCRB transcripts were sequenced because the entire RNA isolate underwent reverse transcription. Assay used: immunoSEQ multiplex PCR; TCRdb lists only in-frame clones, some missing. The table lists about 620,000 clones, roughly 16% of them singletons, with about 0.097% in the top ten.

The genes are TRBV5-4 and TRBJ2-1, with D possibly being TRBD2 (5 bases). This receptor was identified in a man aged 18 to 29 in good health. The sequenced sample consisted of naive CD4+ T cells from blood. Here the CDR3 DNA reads TGTGCCAGCAGCTTGCTGACTAACGACAATGAGCAGTTCTTC. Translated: CASSLLTNDNEQFF.